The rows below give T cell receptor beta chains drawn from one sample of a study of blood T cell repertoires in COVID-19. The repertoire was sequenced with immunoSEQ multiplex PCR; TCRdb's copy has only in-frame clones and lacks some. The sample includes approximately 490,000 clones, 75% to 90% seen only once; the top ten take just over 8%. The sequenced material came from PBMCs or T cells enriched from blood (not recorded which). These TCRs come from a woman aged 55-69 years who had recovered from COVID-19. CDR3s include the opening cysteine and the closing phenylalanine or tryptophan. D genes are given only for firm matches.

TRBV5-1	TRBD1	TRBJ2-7	CASSRTGKEQYF
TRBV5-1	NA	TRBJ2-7	CASSLERAGAYEQYF
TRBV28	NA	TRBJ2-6	CASSSLTYSGANVLTF
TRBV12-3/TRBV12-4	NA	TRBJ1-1	CASTPSLTAEAFF
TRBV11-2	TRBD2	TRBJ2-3	CASSSTGLAGGYTQYF
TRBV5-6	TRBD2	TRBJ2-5	CASSLKASGGGQETQYF
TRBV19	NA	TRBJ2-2	CASAISGSVGELFF
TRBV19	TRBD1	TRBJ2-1	CASSRGGTGLYNEQFF
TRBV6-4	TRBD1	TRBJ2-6	CASSRTGATSPGANVLTF
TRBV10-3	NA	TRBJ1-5	CAISGADQPQHF
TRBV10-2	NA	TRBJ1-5	CASSDRQVVQPQHF
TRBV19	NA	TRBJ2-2	CASSIDPQGWELFF
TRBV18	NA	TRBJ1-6	CASSPVGAKSPLHF
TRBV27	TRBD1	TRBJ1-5	CASSLDRDQPQHF
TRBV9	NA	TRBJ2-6	CASTLPQGSGANVLTF
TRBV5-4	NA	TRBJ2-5	CASSRGTATQETQYF
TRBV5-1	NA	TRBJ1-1	CASSRRGGNTEAFF
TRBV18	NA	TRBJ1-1	CASSPPSRNTEAFF
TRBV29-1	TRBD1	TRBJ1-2	CSVVGEGARGNYGYTF
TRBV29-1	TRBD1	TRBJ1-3	CSVVPRGRQGNTIYF
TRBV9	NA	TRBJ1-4	CASSVGQANEKLFF
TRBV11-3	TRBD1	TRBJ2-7	CASSFTGTVYEQYF
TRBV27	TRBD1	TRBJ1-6	CASMPGQGTPEDNSPLHF
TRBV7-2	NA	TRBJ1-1	CASSLHGTEAFF
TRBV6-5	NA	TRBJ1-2	CASSLRGARGYTF
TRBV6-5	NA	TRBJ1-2	CASSRDGAGYGYTF
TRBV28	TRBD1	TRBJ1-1	CASSLARQGTEAFF
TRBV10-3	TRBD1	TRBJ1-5	CAISTGQGDQPQHF
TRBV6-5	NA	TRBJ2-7	CASLDRNSYEQYF
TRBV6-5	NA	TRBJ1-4	CASSYKPPTNEKLFF
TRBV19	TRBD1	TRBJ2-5	CASSHRDRGLHVQYF
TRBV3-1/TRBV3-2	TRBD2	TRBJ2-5	CASSQSGGHGTQYF
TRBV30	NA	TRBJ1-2	CAWSSVGFQGYTF
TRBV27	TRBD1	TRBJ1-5	CASRPRQGSYSNQPQHF